Ten or more counts support the clone carrying this T cell receptor (beta chain). Its antigen is undetermined. Amplification of TCR beta CDR3 regions was performed using RNA transcripts as template. RT-PCR in the first round (using the HTBI primer set) targeted the TCR CDR3. TCRdb processed the multiplex PCR reads anew with MiXCR; each CDR3 protein has one entry. The sample contains 200,000 to 300,000 distinct CDR3 sequences, about 25% of which appear only once. This record comes from a study of T cells in Graves' hyperthyroidism and ophthalmopathy. Trimming removed 3 bases from V and 2 bases from J, with 10 bases in between. The CDR3 covers 14 residues. The germline gives CDR1 MDHEN, CDR2 SYDVKM. General study findings and limits: It was a median around 6 months before onset that the model predicted ophthalmopathy. Ophthalmopathy stood apart from stable hyperthyroidism in a 13 V-J model.

The J gene is TRBJ2-5, the V gene TRBV28, with D uncertain. Sequenced material: blood. The source is a woman aged 35 to 49 with Graves' ophthalmopathy. The CDR3 loop reads CASSFSTRQETQYF. The DNA for the CDR3 is TGTGCCAGCAGTTTCTCGACACGACAAGAGACCCAGTACTTC.